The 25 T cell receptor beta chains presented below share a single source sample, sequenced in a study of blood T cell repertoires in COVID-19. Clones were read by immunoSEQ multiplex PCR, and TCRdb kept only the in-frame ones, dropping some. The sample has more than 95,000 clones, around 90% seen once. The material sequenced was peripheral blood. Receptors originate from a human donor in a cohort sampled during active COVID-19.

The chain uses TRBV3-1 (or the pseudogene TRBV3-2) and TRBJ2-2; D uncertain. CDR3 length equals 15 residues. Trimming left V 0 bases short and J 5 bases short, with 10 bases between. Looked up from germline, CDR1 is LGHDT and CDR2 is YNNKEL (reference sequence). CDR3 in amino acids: CASSQDFGETGELFF. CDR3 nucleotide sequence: TGTGCCAGCAGCCAAGATTTCGGAGAGACCGGGGAGCTGTTTTTT.

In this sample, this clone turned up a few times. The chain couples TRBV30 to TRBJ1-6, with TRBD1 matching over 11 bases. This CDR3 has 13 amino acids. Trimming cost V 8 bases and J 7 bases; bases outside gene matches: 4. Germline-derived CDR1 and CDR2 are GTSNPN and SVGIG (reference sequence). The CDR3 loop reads CAGGQGVNSPLHF. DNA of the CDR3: TGTGCCGGGGGACAGGGGGTGAATTCACCCCTCCACTTT.

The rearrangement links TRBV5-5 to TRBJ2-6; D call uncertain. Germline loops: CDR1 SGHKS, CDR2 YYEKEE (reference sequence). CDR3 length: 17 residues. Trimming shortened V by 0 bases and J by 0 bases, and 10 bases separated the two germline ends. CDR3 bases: TGTGCCAGCAGCTTGGTGGTGCACAGCTCTGGGGCCAACGTCCTGACTTTC. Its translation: CASSLVVHSSGANVLTF.

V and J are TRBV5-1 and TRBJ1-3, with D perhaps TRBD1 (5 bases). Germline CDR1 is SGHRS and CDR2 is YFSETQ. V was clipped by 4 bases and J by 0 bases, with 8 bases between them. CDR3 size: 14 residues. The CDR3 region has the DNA TGCGCCAGCAGCGGGGCCGACTCTGGAAACACCATATATTTT. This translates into CASSGADSGNTIYF.

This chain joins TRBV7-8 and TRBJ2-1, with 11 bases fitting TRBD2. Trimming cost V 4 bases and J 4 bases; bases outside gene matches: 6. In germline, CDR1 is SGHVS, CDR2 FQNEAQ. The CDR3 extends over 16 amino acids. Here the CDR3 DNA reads TGTGCCAGCAGCTGGCCCTCTAGCGGGGGGTACAATGAGCAGTTCTTC. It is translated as CASSWPSSGGYNEQFF.

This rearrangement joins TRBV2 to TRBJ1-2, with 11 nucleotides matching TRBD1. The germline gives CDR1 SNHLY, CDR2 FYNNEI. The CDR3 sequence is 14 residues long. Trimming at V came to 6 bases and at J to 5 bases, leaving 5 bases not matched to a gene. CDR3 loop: CASRDGTGGYGYTF. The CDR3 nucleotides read TGTGCCAGCAGAGACGGGACAGGGGGGTATGGCTACACCTTC.

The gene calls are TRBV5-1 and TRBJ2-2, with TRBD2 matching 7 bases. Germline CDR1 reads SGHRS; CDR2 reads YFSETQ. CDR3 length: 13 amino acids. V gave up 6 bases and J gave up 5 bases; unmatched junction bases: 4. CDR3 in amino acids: CASTEAGTGELFF. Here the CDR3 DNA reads TGCGCCAGCACCGAAGCGGGGACCGGGGAGCTGTTTTTT.

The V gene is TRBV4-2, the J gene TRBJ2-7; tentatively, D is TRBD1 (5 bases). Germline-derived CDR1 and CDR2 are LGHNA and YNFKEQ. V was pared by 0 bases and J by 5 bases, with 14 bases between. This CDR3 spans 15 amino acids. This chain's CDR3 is CASSQEDRQLNEQYF. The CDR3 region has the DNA TGTGCCAGCAGCCAAGAGGACCGACAGCTAAACGAGCAGTACTTC.

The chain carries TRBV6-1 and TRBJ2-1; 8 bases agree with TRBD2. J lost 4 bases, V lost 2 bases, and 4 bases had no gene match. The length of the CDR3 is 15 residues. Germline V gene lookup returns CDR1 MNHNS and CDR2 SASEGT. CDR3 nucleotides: TGTGCCAGCAGTGAAACCGAGCGGGGGTACAATGAGCAGTTCTTC. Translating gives CASSETERGYNEQFF.

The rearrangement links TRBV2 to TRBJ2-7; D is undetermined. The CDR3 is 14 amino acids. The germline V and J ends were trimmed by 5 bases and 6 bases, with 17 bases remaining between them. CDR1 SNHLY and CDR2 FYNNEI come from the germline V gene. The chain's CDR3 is CASSYETGPLEQYF. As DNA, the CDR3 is TGTGCCAGCAGTTATGAAACTGGTCCCCTCGAGCAGTACTTC. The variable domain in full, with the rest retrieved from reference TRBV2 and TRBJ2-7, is EPEVTQTPSHQVTQMGQEVILRCVPISNHLYFYWYRQILGQKVEFLVSFYNNEISEKSEIFDDQFSVERPDGSNFTLKIRSTKLEDSAMYFCASSYETGPLEQYFGPGTRLTVT.

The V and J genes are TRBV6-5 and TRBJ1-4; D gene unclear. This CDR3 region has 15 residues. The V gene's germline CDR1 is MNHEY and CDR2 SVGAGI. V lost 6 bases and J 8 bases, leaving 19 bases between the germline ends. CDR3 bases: TGTGCCAGCAGAGACCCCCACAGAATTGTGGAAAAACTGTTTTTT. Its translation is CASRDPHRIVEKLFF.

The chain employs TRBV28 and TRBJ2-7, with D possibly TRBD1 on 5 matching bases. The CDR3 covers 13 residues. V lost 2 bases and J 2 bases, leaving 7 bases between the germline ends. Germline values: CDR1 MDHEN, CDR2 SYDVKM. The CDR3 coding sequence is TGTGCCAGCAGTTTAGGACAAACCTACGAGCAGTACTTC. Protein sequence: CASSLGQTYEQYF.

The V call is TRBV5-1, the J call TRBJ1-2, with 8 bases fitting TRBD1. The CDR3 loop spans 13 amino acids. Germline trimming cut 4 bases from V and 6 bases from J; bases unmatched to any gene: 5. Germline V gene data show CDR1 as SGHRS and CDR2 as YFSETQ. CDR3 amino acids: CASSPGQGDGYTF. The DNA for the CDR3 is TGCGCCAGCAGCCCTGGACAGGGAGATGGCTACACCTTC.

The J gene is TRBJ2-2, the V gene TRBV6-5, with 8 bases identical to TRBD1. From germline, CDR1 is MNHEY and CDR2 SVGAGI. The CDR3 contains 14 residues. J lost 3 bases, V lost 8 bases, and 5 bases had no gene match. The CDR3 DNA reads TGTGCCAGCCATACAGGGGGATACACCGGGGAGCTGTTTTTT. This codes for CASHTGGYTGELFF.

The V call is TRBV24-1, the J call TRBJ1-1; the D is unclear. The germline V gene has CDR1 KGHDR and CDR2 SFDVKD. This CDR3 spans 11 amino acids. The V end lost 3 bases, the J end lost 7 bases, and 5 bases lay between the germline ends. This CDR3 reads CATSDNIEAFF. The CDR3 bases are TGTGCCACCAGTGATAATATTGAAGCTTTCTTT.

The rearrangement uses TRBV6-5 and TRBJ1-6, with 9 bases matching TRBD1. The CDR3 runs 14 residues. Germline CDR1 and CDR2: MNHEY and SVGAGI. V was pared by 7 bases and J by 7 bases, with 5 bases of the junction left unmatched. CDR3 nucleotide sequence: TGTGCCAGCATCCTGACAGGGGGGAATTCACCCCTCCACTTT. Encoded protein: CASILTGGNSPLHF.

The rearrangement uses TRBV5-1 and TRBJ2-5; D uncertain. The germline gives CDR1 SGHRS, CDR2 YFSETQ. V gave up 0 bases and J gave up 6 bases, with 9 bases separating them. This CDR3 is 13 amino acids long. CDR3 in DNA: TGCGCCAGCAGCTTGGAGCACTTGCAGACCCAGTACTTC. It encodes CASSLEHLQTQYF.

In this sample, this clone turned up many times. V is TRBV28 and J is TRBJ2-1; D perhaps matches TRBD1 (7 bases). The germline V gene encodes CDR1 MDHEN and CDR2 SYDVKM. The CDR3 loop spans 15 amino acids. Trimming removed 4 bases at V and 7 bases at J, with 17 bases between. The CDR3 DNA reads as TGTGCCAGCAGTTGGAGGGGGCTAATGAAGAATGAGCAGTTCTTC. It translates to CASSWRGLMKNEQFF.

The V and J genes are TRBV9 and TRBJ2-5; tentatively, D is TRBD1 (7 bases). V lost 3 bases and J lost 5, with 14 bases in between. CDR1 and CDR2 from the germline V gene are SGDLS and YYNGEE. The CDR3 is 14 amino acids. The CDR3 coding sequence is TGTGCCAGCAGCGCCCCAGGGGGGTGGGAGACCCAGTACTTC. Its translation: CASSAPGGWETQYF.

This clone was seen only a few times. The CDR3 DNA is TGTGCCTGGAGTGCTTCCGGGCGGGACACCGGGGAGCTGTTTTTT. It is translated as CAWSASGRDTGELFF. V usage is TRBV30 and J usage is TRBJ2-2; D perhaps matches TRBD2 (5 bases). Germline assignment: CDR1 GTSNPN and CDR2 SVGIG (reference sequence). The CDR3 runs 15 residues. V was clipped by 1 base and J by 3 bases, with 12 bases between them.

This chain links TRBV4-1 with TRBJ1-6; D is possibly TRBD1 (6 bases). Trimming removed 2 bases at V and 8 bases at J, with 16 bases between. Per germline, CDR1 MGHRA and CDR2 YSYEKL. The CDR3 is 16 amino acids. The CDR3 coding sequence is TGCGCCAGCAGCCAAAGGCTGCGGGGGGCTGATTCACCCCTCCACTTT. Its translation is CASSQRLRGADSPLHF.

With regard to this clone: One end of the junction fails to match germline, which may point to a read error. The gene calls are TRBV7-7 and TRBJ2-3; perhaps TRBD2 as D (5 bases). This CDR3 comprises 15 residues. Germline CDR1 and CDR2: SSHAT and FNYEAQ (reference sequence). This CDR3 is CASSAGLGNTDTQYF. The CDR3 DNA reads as TGTGCTAGCAGCGCGGGTCTCGGTAACACAGATACGCAGTATTTT.

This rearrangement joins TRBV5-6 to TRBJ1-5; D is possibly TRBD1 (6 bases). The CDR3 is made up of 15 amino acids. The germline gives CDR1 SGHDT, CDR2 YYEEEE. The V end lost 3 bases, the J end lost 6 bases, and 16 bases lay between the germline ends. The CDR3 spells CASSSAGGLSQPQHF. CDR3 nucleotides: TGTGCCAGCAGCTCCGCGGGGGGGCTTAGTCAGCCCCAGCATTTT.

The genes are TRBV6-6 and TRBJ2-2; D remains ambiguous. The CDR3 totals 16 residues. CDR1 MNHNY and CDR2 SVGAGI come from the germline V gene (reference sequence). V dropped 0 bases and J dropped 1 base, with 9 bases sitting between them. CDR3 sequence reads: CASSYSRQMNTGELFF. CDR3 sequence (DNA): TGTGCCAGCAGTTACTCGCGACAAATGAACACCGGGGAGCTGTTTTTT.

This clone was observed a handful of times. The CDR3 here is CASSFYGGRVNEQYF. In DNA form, the CDR3 reads TGTGCCAGCAGCTTCTATGGCGGGAGGGTAAACGAGCAGTACTTC. The genes are TRBV11-2 and TRBJ2-7; 9 bases match TRBD2. This CDR3 region has 15 residues. The germline V gene encodes CDR1 SGHAT and CDR2 FQNNGV. V lost 3 bases to trimming and J lost 5 bases; unmatched junction nucleotides: 8.